This T cell receptor beta chain was profiled in a study of blood T cell repertoires in COVID-19. Looking at the study overall: Samples representing acute and convalescent COVID-19 were sourced from the United States, Italy and Spain.

The CDR3 is made up of 15 amino acids. The trim removed 1 base at V and 7 bases at J, leaving 6 bases unmatched. In germline, CDR1 is SGHDN, CDR2 FVKESK. Per the study methods: Quantification of nucleated cells was approximated via reference gene primer amplification. The data were produced by immunoSEQ multiplex PCR, yet TCRdb's version contains in-frame clones alone and is incomplete. V and J calls and clone size are as listed in that table; D and trimming were resolved from the DNA. In the table there are nearly 95,000 clones, more than 65% of which are singletons. This clonotype was obtained from a human donor in a cohort sampled during active COVID-19. The material sequenced was peripheral blood. This chain uses TRBV14 with TRBJ2-1; 8 bases match TRBD2. This CDR3 reads CASSQVIGRGNEQFF. CDR3 in DNA: TGTGCCAGCAGCCAAGTCATCGGGAGGGGGAATGAGCAGTTCTTC.